This T cell receptor (beta chain) was profiled in a study of T cell repertoires in aging, cancer and after chemotherapy. Study details: Donors were grouped into six age bands spanning 30 or younger through 70 or older.

Peripheral blood genomic DNA, not sorted cells or RNA, was the template. Germline V gene sequence: CDR1 SNHLY, CDR2 FYNNEI. The V end was cut by 2 bases, the J end by 8 bases, with 15 bases between. The CDR3 is 14 amino acids. Regarding this clonotype: Its antigen is still unknown.

Study-level points and caveats: Immunological memory after chemotherapy cannot be judged from the repertoire data. In cancer patients, declining TCR diversity with age involved lost richness and lost evenness.

Multiplex touch-down PCR with TRB-A/B primers amplified rearranged V-D-J TRB sequences. TCRdb ran MiXCR on the multiplex PCR reads and lists one entry per CDR3 protein. Among about 13,000 distinct CDR3 sequences listed, 25% were seen once. The receptor was isolated from a human donor in good health. The rearrangement uses TRBV2 and TRBJ1-2; D remains ambiguous. The material sequenced was blood. The CDR3 reads CASSESVPQQGYTF. The CDR3 nucleotides are TGTGCCAGCAGTGAATCCGTACCTCAGCAGGGCTACACCTTC.